A selection of T cell receptor beta chains follows, all from one sample in a study of beta chain features in type 1 diabetes. The assay was immunoSEQ multiplex PCR, and TCRdb's table has in-frame clones only and misses some. The sample includes under 300,000 clones, approximately 20% of them seen just once. Sequencing input: naive CD4+ T cells from blood. The receptors derive from a woman aged 40 to 55 with type 1 diabetes. Both conserved end residues are part of each CDR3. A D gene is named only where the DNA matches it firmly. The size of a clone is reported for some rows only, either as once, few or many, or as a class for expanded clones.

TGTGCCTGGAGTTGGACAGGGGCCTACGGCTACACCTTC	CAWSWTGAYGYTF	TRBV30	TRBJ1-2	TRBD1	-
TGCAGCGTTCAGTCCAGCGATCAGCCCCAGCATTTT	CSVQSSDQPQHF	TRBV29-1	TRBJ1-5	-	few
TGTGCCAGCAGCGTAGATCCGGGAGATAATGAGCAGTTCTTC	CASSVDPGDNEQFF	TRBV9	TRBJ2-1	-	-
TGCAGCGCTTTCGGGACAGGGGAATCGGAAGAGACCCAGTACTTC	CSAFGTGESEETQYF	TRBV29-1	TRBJ2-5	TRBD1	-
TGCGCCAGCAGTCAATCAAATAGGTTCTCGACTTTTGAAAAACTGTTTTTT	CASSQSNRFSTFEKLFF	TRBV23-1	TRBJ1-4	-	-
TGTGCCAGCAGCGTAGAGAGTAGCGGGAGAGAGACCCAGTACTTC	CASSVESSGRETQYF	TRBV9	TRBJ2-5	TRBD2	few
TGTGCCAGCAGTTTATCCCCACAGAACACTGAAGCTTTCTTT	CASSLSPQNTEAFF	TRBV28	TRBJ1-1	-	-
TGCGCCAGCAGCTCCCAGGGGGCGACTGAAGCTTTCTTT	CASSSQGATEAFF	TRBV5-1	TRBJ1-1	TRBD1	-
TGTGCCAGCTCCCCTCGACAGCAAGAGACCCAGTACTTC	CASSPRQQETQYF	TRBV18	TRBJ2-5	-	-
TGTGCCTGGAGTGTACGACAGAATCAGCCCCAGCATTTT	CAWSVRQNQPQHF	TRBV30	TRBJ1-5	-	-
TGTGCCAGCAGCTTCCAGGGTGATACGCAGTATTTT	CASSFQGDTQYF	TRBV7-9	TRBJ2-3	-	-
TGCAGTGCAGGGGTCAATGAGCAGTTCTTC	CSAGVNEQFF	TRBV20-1	TRBJ2-1	-	-
TGTGCCAGCAGTCGAGGCCTAGAAGCTTTCTTT	CASSRGLEAFF	TRBV7-9	TRBJ1-1	-	-
TGTGCCAGCGCGCGGGAGGGCCTCTGGGATGAGCAGTTCTTC	CASAREGLWDEQFF	TRBV2	TRBJ2-1	TRBD2	few
TGCGCCACAACCCAGGCGGGGGGATCCTACAATGAGCAGTTCTTC	CATTQAGGSYNEQFF	TRBV5-1	TRBJ2-1	TRBD2	few
TGTGCCAGCAGCCCCCGCGACAGGGGTGACTATGGCTACACCTTC	CASSPRDRGDYGYTF	TRBV9	TRBJ1-2	TRBD1	few
TGTGCCAGCAGCTCGGAGCCTGGACTCGAAGCTTTCTTT	CASSSEPGLEAFF	TRBV13	TRBJ1-1	-	few
TGTGCCAGCAGCCAACATACAGGGGGTCCGTTTGATGAGCAGTTCTTC	CASSQHTGGPFDEQFF	TRBV7-9	TRBJ2-1	TRBD1	-
TGTGCCAGTACTGAAATTGGGGCGCGAGCCACTGAAGCTTTCTTT	CASTEIGARATEAFF	TRBV19	TRBJ1-1	-	few
TGCGCCAGCAGCTTCGGGACAGGGAAAGAGACCCAGTACTTC	CASSFGTGKETQYF	TRBV5-1	TRBJ2-5	TRBD1	few
TGTGCCAGCCTCGGGGGGGCTAGGGGCAATCAGCCCCAGCATTTT	CASLGGARGNQPQHF	TRBV28	TRBJ1-5	-	-
TGTGCCAGCAGTTTAGGGGGGACCGGCGGCGCCAAGGGGGAGCAGTTCTTC	CASSLGGTGGAKGEQFF	TRBV28	TRBJ2-1	-	few
TGTGCCAGCAGTTTGCACAGGGCCCTGGCTGAAAAACTGTTTTTT	CASSLHRALAEKLFF	TRBV27	TRBJ1-4	-	-
TGTGCCAGCAGCCAAGGTATGTGGGACTACGACGAGCAGTACTTC	CASSQGMWDYDEQYF	TRBV14	TRBJ2-7	TRBD2	-
TGTGCCAGCAGTTATGGAGTGCCCAGCTCCTACGAGCAGTACTTC	CASSYGVPSSYEQYF	TRBV5-6	TRBJ2-7	-	few
TGTGCCAGCGGAAAACAGGGGCTCTCTGGAAACACCATATATTTT	CASGKQGLSGNTIYF	TRBV4-2	TRBJ1-3	TRBD1	-
TGTGCCTGGAGTAGGGATAGCGGGAGGTCGCGGAGGGAGCAGTACTTC	CAWSRDSGRSRREQYF	TRBV30	TRBJ2-7	TRBD2	few